The 12 T cell receptor beta chains below come from one sample, sequenced in a study of blood T cell repertoires in COVID-19. TCRdb's copy holds only in-frame clones and misses some; the assay was immunoSEQ multiplex PCR. The table includes over 120,000 clones, 75% to 80% detected once. Sequencing input: PBMCs or T cells enriched from blood (not recorded which). The receptors here all came from a woman between 45 and 65 years old who had recovered from COVID-19.

J is TRBJ2-7 and V is TRBV18; the match to TRBD2 covers 13 bases. V lost 8 bases and J lost 3; bases outside the gene matches: 7. Germline V CDR1 and CDR2: KGHSH, LQKENI. This CDR3 has 15 residues. CDR3 loop: CASRGLAGTFYEQYF. As DNA, the CDR3 is TGTGCCAGCCGGGGACTAGCGGGGACCTTCTACGAGCAGTACTTC.

The chain joins TRBV5-1 to TRBJ2-7; D might be TRBD2 (5 bases). Germline V gene sequence: CDR1 SGHRS, CDR2 YFSETQ. The V end lost 1 base, the J end lost 6 bases, and 11 bases lay between the germline ends. The CDR3 length is 13 residues. The CDR3 coding sequence is TGCGCCAGCAGCTTGTTCGGCGAGGGCGAGCAGTACTTC. Translated: CASSLFGEGEQYF.

The chain links TRBV12-5 to TRBJ2-1; TRBD2 aligns across 12 bases. Germline CDR1 is LGHNT and CDR2 is FRNRAP. The CDR3 has 18 residues. J was trimmed by 3 bases and V by 1 base; bases with no gene match: 7. CDR3 region: CASGLGTSGVLNYNEQFF. CDR3 sequence (DNA): TGTGCTAGTGGTTTGGGGACTAGCGGGGTCTTAAACTACAATGAGCAGTTCTTC. Based on the CDR3 plus reference TRBV12-5 and TRBJ2-1, the full variable domain is DARVTQTPRHKVTEMGQEVTMRCQPILGHNTVFWYRQTMMQGLELLAYFRNRAPLDDSGMPKDRFSAEMPDATLATLKIQPSEPRDSAVYFCASGLGTSGVLNYNEQFFGPGTRLTVL.

This chain links TRBV18 with TRBJ2-3, with 7 bases that match TRBD1. Germline V gene lookup returns CDR1 KGHSH and CDR2 LQKENI. V gave up 6 bases and J gave up 6 bases; unmatched junction bases: 9. The CDR3 contains 14 residues. The CDR3 sequence: CASSGQTTQDTQYF. The CDR3 nucleotides are TGTGCCAGCTCGGGACAGACAACGCAGGATACGCAGTATTTT.

This chain uses TRBV7-9 with TRBJ1-1, with D possibly being TRBD1 (6 bases). The CDR3 has 17 amino acids. The germline V gene has CDR1 SEHNR and CDR2 FQNEAQ (reference sequence). Trimming cost V 1 base and J 6 bases, with 21 bases left between them. The CDR3 DNA sequence: TGTGCCAGCAGCTTAGGGTATTTGGGGGCGCCCTTCGCTGAAGCTTTCTTT. Translating it yields CASSLGYLGAPFAEAFF.

The gene calls are TRBV12-3 or TRBV12-4 and TRBJ1-2; D gene uncertain. The length of the CDR3 is 12 residues. V gave up 5 bases and J gave up 4 bases, with 8 bases separating them. This CDR3 is CASSRTVYGYTF. The CDR3 DNA reads TGTGCCAGCAGTCGGACTGTCTATGGCTACACCTTC.

This chain links TRBV27 with TRBJ1-3, with D uncertain. Per germline, CDR1 MNHEY and CDR2 SMNVEV (reference sequence). Deletions cut 4 bases from V and 0 bases from J, with 13 bases between. The CDR3 sequence is 16 residues long. The CDR3 sequence: CASSSLTGSSGNTIYF. The CDR3 bases are TGTGCCAGCAGTTCTCTGACGGGGAGCTCTGGAAACACCATATATTTT.

CDR3 region: CASSLGLSFYEQYF. CDR3 DNA: TGTGCCAGCAGCTTAGGTCTTTCCTTCTACGAGCAGTACTTC. The chain combines TRBV11-2 with TRBJ2-7; D uncertain. CDR1 is SGHAT, CDR2 FQNNGV, per germline. V lost 1 base and J 3 bases, leaving 10 bases between the germline ends. The CDR3 covers 14 residues.

A few counts support this clone. This rearrangement joins TRBV5-3 to TRBJ1-2; the D is unclear. TRBV5-3 is an ORF; its function is uncertain. This CDR3 contains 16 residues. The germline V and J ends were trimmed by 4 bases and 1 base, with 17 bases remaining between them. Here the CDR3 reads CARSPSVAGLNYGYTF. The CDR3 nucleotides are TGTGCCAGAAGCCCCTCTGTAGCGGGCCTTAACTATGGCTACACCTTC.

The chain recombines TRBV6-5 with TRBJ2-1; tentatively, D is TRBD2 (5 bases). V lost 4 bases and J 7 bases, leaving 14 bases between the germline ends. Per germline, CDR1 MNHEY and CDR2 SVGAGI. CDR3 length: 14 amino acids. CDR3 loop: CASSLGRISNEQFF. The CDR3 coding sequence is TGTGCCAGCAGTTTGGGGAGAATTAGTAATGAGCAGTTCTTC.

V and J are TRBV28 and TRBJ2-3; 11 nucleotides line up with TRBD1. CDR3 length: 15 residues. The ends lost 7 bases at V and 5 bases at J; junction bases unmatched: 8. Per the germline V gene, CDR1 is MDHEN and CDR2 is SYDVKM. In DNA form, the CDR3 reads TGTGCCAGCACCCTGGACAGGGGGCGTGGAGATACGCAGTATTTT. Its protein is CASTLDRGRGDTQYF.

The rearrangement links TRBV7-2 to TRBJ1-4, with no clear D. The CDR3 consists of 16 residues. V gave up 5 bases and J gave up 7 bases, with 20 bases separating them. The germline V gene has CDR1 SGHTA and CDR2 FQGNSA. The CDR3 loop reads CASSPGGVRSFEKLFF. For the CDR3, the DNA is TGTGCCAGCAGCCCCGGTGGAGTCAGAAGTTTTGAAAAACTGTTTTTT.